A single sample gave rise to the 17 T cell receptor beta chains below, sequenced in a study of beta chain features in type 1 diabetes. The authors reverse transcribed all of the isolated RNA, so sequencing captured expressed TCRB transcripts. Libraries were prepared by immunoSEQ multiplex PCR; TCRdb keeps only in-frame clonotypes and omits some of them. The repertoire includes hundreds of thousands of clones, less than 20% of them detected once, and 0.09% to 0.095% sits in the top ten. The material sequenced was naive CD4+ T cells from blood. These receptors were collected from a man younger than 30 in good health.

In this sample, this clone turned up a few times. This sequence joins TRBV18 and TRBJ2-5; no clear D gene. The CDR3 length is 12 residues. Per germline, CDR1 KGHSH and CDR2 LQKENI. V was trimmed by 2 bases and J by 6 bases, leaving 7 bases between them. The chain's CDR3 is CASSPRMKTQYF. In DNA, the CDR3 is TGTGCCAGCTCACCAAGGATGAAGACCCAGTACTTC. Combining the CDR3 with reference TRBV18 and TRBJ2-5 gives the whole variable domain NAGVMQNPRHLVRRRGQEARLRCSPMKGHSHVYWYRQLPEEGLKFMVYLQKENIIDESGMPKERFSAEFPKEGPSILRIQQVVRGDSAAYFCASSPRMKTQYFGPGTRLLVL.

The chain joins TRBV5-1 to TRBJ2-5; tentative D call: TRBD1 (5 bases). Germline V gene lookup returns CDR1 SGHRS and CDR2 YFSETQ. CDR3 length: 19 residues. Trimming took 0 bases from V and 5 from J, leaving 26 bases between them. The CDR3 sequence is CASSLERPGLRSARETQYF. CDR3 sequence (DNA): TGCGCCAGCAGCTTGGAACGGCCAGGGTTACGTTCTGCCAGGGAGACCCAGTACTTC.

In its sample, this clone was seen a few times. The chain combines TRBV5-1 with TRBJ2-7; 8 positions match TRBD1. CDR3 length equals 14 residues. The germline V gene has CDR1 SGHRS and CDR2 YFSETQ. Losses at the gene ends were 4 bases for V and 2 bases for J; bases not matched to a gene: 5. Written as DNA, the CDR3 is TGCGCCAGCAGCCCCTTGGACAGGGCCTACGAGCAGTACTTC. Translating it yields CASSPLDRAYEQYF.

This sequence joins TRBV10-3 and TRBJ1-5; the D gene is possibly TRBD1 (6 bases). CDR1 ENHRY and CDR2 SYGVKD come from the germline V gene. Trimming removed 8 bases from V and 4 bases from J, with 9 bases in between. The CDR3 runs to 12 residues. CDR3 coding DNA: TGTGCCATCTCGACAGGTAATCAGCCCCAGCATTTT. It encodes CAISTGNQPQHF.

The chain combines TRBV6-6 with TRBJ2-7; 9 bases are shared with TRBD1. V lost 6 bases and J lost 4; bases outside the gene matches: 4. The CDR3 has 13 amino acids. Looked up from germline, CDR1 is MNHNY and CDR2 is SVGAGI (reference sequence). The CDR3 here is CASRSDRGYEQYF. Here the CDR3 DNA reads TGTGCCAGCAGGTCCGACAGGGGGTACGAGCAGTACTTC.

The J gene is TRBJ2-7, the V gene TRBV7-3; D unresolved. Trimming pared 2 bases from V and 5 bases from J, leaving 1 base between. Germline CDR1 reads SGHTA; CDR2 reads FQGTGA. This CDR3 has 10 amino acids. The CDR3 DNA reads as TGTGCCAGCAGCTTAGACGAGCAGTACTTC. Its protein product is CASSLDEQYF.

This clone appeared a few times. The chain joins TRBV6-5 to TRBJ2-5, with D tentatively TRBD1 (5 bases). The J call may be faulty, since TRBJ2-7 better matches the DNA end. The CDR3 covers 16 residues. From germline, CDR1 is MNHEY and CDR2 SVGAGI. CDR3 protein: CASSYSKLGLTYEQYF. The CDR3 region has the DNA TGTGCCAGCAGTTACTCGAAGCTGGGGCTAACCTACGAGCAGTACTTC.

A few counts support this clone. This chain uses TRBV7-2 with TRBJ2-2; D is perhaps TRBD1 (5 bases). This CDR3 is built from 14 residues. V lost 5 bases and J 3 bases, leaving 10 bases between the germline ends. The germline V gene encodes CDR1 SGHTA and CDR2 FQGNSA. The CDR3 DNA reads as TGTGCCAGCAGCCCTCGACAGTACACCGGGGAGCTGTTTTTT. This translates into CASSPRQYTGELFF.

V is TRBV7-9 and J is TRBJ2-4; D is unresolved. The germline V gene has CDR1 SEHNR and CDR2 FQNEAQ (reference sequence). This CDR3 comprises 17 residues. The germline V and J ends were trimmed by 5 bases and 0 bases, with 17 bases remaining between them. The CDR3 bases are TGTGCCAGCAGCCCCCTGACTGGCACGCTAGCCAAAAACATTCAGTACTTC. Translated: CASSPLTGTLAKNIQYF. Full variable domain (outside the CDR3, taken from reference TRBV7-9 and TRBJ2-4): DTGVSQNPRHKITKRGQNVTFRCDPISEHNRLYWYRQTLGQGPEFLTYFQNEAQLEKSRLLSDRFSAERPKGSFSTLEIQRTEQGDSAMYLCASSPLTGTLAKNIQYFGAGTRLSVL.

This clone has more than one count but fewer than ten. The gene calls are TRBV7-3 and TRBJ2-3; D might be TRBD2 (5 bases). V gave up 1 base and J gave up 4 bases, with 15 bases separating them. Germline CDR1 is SGHTA and CDR2 is FQGTGA. The CDR3 totals 16 residues. CDR3 protein: CASSLRTGTRADTQYF. Written as DNA, the CDR3 is TGTGCCAGCAGCTTAAGAACGGGTACGAGGGCAGATACGCAGTATTTT. The variable domain in full, completed from reference TRBV7-3 and TRBJ2-3, reads GAGVSQTPSNKVTEKGKYVELRCDPISGHTALYWYRQSLGQGPEFLIYFQGTGAADDSGLPNDRFFAVRPEGSVSTLKIQRTERGDSAVYLCASSLRTGTRADTQYFGPGTRLTVL.

The rearrangement uses TRBV6-5 and TRBJ2-7, with 11 bases lining up with TRBD1. With 11 bases clipped from V and 6 bases from J, the junction kept 6 bases outside the gene matches. Germline-derived CDR1 and CDR2 are MNHEY and SVGAGI. CDR3 size: 12 residues. The CDR3 nucleotides are TGTGCCGCCAAGGGACAGGGGGGCGAGCAGTACTTC. As protein: CAAKGQGGEQYF.

V gene TRBV7-2 combines with J gene TRBJ2-7; D might be TRBD2 (5 bases). Germline-derived CDR1 and CDR2 are SGHTA and FQGNSA. This CDR3 is 16 amino acids long. Trimming took 0 bases from V and 0 from J, leaving 12 bases between them. CDR3 bases: TGTGCCAGCAGCTTAGCTCAGGCGGGTAGCTCCTACGAGCAGTACTTC. It encodes CASSLAQAGSSYEQYF.

The chain joins TRBV7-6 to TRBJ2-1; 9 bases match TRBD1. Germline V gives CDR1 SGHVS, CDR2 FNYEAQ. The J segment lost 3 bases and the V segment lost 2 bases, leaving 17 bases of the junction unmatched. The CDR3 length is 20 residues. The chain's CDR3 is CASSLPRGQGSLEDYNEQFF. The CDR3 DNA sequence: TGTGCCAGCAGCTTACCTCGGGGACAGGGTAGCCTTGAAGACTACAATGAGCAGTTCTTC.

This clone was seen a few times. The rearrangement links TRBV7-8 to TRBJ2-3; D is uncertain. The CDR3 covers 12 residues. V lost 5 bases and J 6 bases, leaving 9 bases between the germline ends. The germline V gene encodes CDR1 SGHVS and CDR2 FQNEAQ. The CDR3 protein is CASSDIGDTQYF. CDR3 coding DNA: TGTGCCAGCAGCGATATAGGGGATACGCAGTATTTT.

The chain links TRBV4-3 to TRBJ1-6; the D is unclear. CDR3 size: 14 residues. The V end lost 1 base, the J end lost 9 bases, and 10 bases lay between the germline ends. In germline, CDR1 is LGHNA, CDR2 YSLEER. This CDR3 reads CASSQAEGFSPLHF. The CDR3 bases are TGCGCCAGCAGCCAAGCAGAGGGTTTTTCACCCCTCCACTTT.

The rearrangement links TRBV25-1 to TRBJ1-2; D may be TRBD1 (6 bases). This CDR3 has 16 residues. Germline V lookup: CDR1 MGHDK, CDR2 SYGVNS. V lost 4 bases and J 5 bases, leaving 20 bases between the germline ends. CDR3 bases: TGTGCCAGCAGTGGGGCCGGGACACCCGTTGAGTATGGCTACACCTTC. Protein product: CASSGAGTPVEYGYTF.

The gene calls are TRBV7-2 and TRBJ1-2, with unresolved D. The CDR3 spans 12 residues. CDR1 and CDR2 (germline): SGHTA, FQGNSA. Trimming removed 1 base from V and 5 bases from J, with 5 bases in between. In DNA, the CDR3 is TGTGCCAGCAGCTTAGACCCGTATGGCTACACCTTC. Translating it yields CASSLDPYGYTF.